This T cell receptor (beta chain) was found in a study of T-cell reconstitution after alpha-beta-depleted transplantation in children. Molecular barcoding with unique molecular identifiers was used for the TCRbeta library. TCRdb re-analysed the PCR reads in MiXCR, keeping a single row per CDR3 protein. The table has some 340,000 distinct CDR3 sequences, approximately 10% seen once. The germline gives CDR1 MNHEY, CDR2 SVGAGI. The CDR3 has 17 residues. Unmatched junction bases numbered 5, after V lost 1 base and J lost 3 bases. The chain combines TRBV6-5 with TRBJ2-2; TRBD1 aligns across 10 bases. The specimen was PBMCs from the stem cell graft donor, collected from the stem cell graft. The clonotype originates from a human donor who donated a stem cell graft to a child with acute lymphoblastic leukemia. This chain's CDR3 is CASSYFAGTGDTGELFF. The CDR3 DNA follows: TGTGCCAGCAGTTACTTCGCCGGGACAGGGGACACCGGGGAGCTGTTTTTT.